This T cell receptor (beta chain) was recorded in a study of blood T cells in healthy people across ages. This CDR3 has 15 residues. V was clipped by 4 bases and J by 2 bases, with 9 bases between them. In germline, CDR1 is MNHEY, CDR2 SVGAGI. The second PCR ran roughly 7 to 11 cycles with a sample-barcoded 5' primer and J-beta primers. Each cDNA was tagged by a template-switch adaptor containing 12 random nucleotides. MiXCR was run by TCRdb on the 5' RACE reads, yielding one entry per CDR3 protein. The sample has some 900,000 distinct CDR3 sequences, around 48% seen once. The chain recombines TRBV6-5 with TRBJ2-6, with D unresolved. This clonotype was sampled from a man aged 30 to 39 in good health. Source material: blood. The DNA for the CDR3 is TGTGCCAGCAGTTTTGACTCTACTGGGGCCAACGTCCTGACTTTC. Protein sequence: CASSFDSTGANVLTF.